This T cell receptor beta chain was documented in a study of blood T cell repertoires in COVID-19. Across the study: Material from acute and convalescent COVID-19 was sourced from the United States, Italy and Spain. The cDNA or gDNA used as material had been derived from T cells, B-cell-depleted T cells, or PBMCs.

Authors' analysis steps: Reference gene primer amplification gave estimated nucleated cell counts. Some clones are missing from TCRdb's copy, which holds only in-frame ones; the method was immunoSEQ multiplex PCR. V, J and clone size were drawn from that table, and D and trimming were deduced from the DNA. The sample lists around 300,000 clones; approximately 91% were seen once. What was sequenced was peripheral blood. The TCR sequence derives from a middle-aged woman who had recovered from COVID-19.

The CDR3 loop reads CASSPGPREDEQYF. CDR3 DNA sequence: TGCGCCAGCAGCCCGGGACCGCGGGAGGACGAGCAGTACTTC. The V call is TRBV4-1, the J call TRBJ2-7; 8 bases fit TRBD2. This CDR3 contains 14 residues. With V trimmed by 4 bases and J by 5 bases, 7 bases remained unmatched. Germline assignment: CDR1 MGHRA and CDR2 YSYEKL.